What follows is one T cell receptor beta chain and its context. V was pared by 2 bases and J by 2 bases, with 3 bases of the junction left unmatched. This CDR3 has 16 residues. CDR1 is SGHTA, CDR2 FQGTGA, per germline. Indicated time point: patch test 1, 2 weeks after DPC sensitization. Treatment denoted: therapeutic diphenylcyclopropenone sensitization with weekly scalp DPC. Unique molecular identifiers were affixed to discrete cDNA molecules within the library. In the authors' methods: Sample-level TCR yields exhibited a median of around 90,000, with a range of about 23,224 to 700,000. Via MiXCR, TCRdb re-called the RACE reads, giving one row per CDR3 protein. The V and J calls shown here were made by TCRdb, not taken from the authors' results. Of tens of thousands of distinct CDR3 sequences in the sample, 9.8% were seen once. These data originate in a study of human T cells and chemical hapten exposure.

The rearrangement uses TRBV7-3 and TRBJ2-2; 9 nucleotides agree with TRBD1. The sequencing used whole blood, collected in connection with sensitization to the hapten diphenylcyclopropenone (DPC). The sequence derives from a woman aged 40-49 years with alopecia areata. Some clones in this sample may be carry-over from other donors' samples. The CDR3 loop reads CASSLGQGSNTGELFF. CDR3 sequence (DNA): TGTGCCAGCAGCTTAGGACAGGGGAGTAACACCGGGGAGCTGTTTTTT.